What follows are 25 T cell receptor beta chains derived from one specimen sequenced in a study of cytomegalovirus exposure and HLA in healthy donors. PCR primers comprised 60 Vbeta and 13 Jbeta primers. This table comes from immunoSEQ multiplex PCR, and its TCRdb copy is limited to in-frame clones, with some not included. The repertoire has about 110,000 clones, roughly an eighth of them found once; the top ten carry approximately 15%. Source material: PBMCs. These receptors all come from a man aged 35-49 years in good health and CMV-seropositive.

This clone has only one observation. The DNA for the CDR3 is TGTGCCAGCAGTTCCCTAGGGGGCCCCCGGGATGAGCAGTTCTTC. It yields the protein CASSSLGGPRDEQFF. The chain couples TRBV27 to TRBJ2-1; 7 bases match TRBD1. V dropped 4 bases and J dropped 8; count of bases not matched to a gene: 11. The CDR3 sequence is 15 residues long. The germline gives CDR1 MNHEY, CDR2 SMNVEV (reference sequence).

The chain combines TRBV28 with TRBJ2-7, with 9 bases lining up with TRBD1. V shed 5 bases, J shed 5 bases, and the junction held 10 bases outside the gene matches. This CDR3 region has 15 residues. The germline gives CDR1 MDHEN, CDR2 SYDVKM. The CDR3 loop is CASSLYRGRANEQYF. CDR3 nucleotide sequence: TGTGCCAGCAGTCTTTACAGGGGGCGGGCCAACGAGCAGTACTTC.

The gene calls are TRBV18 and TRBJ1-5, with D tentatively TRBD1 (6 bases). Trimming shortened V by 2 bases and J by 7 bases, and 15 bases separated the two germline ends. CDR1 is KGHSH and CDR2 is LQKENI in the germline V gene. The CDR3 loop spans 15 amino acids. The CDR3 is CASSPVSRGEQPQHF. Here the CDR3 DNA reads TGTGCCAGCTCACCAGTAAGCAGGGGTGAGCAGCCCCAGCATTTT.

This clone was recorded a few times. This chain links TRBV28 with TRBJ2-7, with D unclear. From germline, CDR1 is MDHEN and CDR2 SYDVKM. Between the trimmed V and J ends, which lost 5 bases and 2 bases, there was a span of 4 bases. The CDR3 runs 11 residues. CDR3 bases: TGTGCCAGCAGTGTAACCTACGAGCAGTACTTC. This gives the protein CASSVTYEQYF.

Only one count was recorded for this clone. The chain recombines TRBV7-2 with TRBJ2-5; D is possibly TRBD2 (6 bases). The length of the CDR3 is 15 residues. Germline CDR1 is SGHTA and CDR2 is FQGNSA. Trimming left V 2 bases short and J 5 bases short, with 15 bases between. The CDR3 bases are TGTGCCAGCAGCTTATGGGCCCCGGAGGGCGAGACCCAGTACTTC. Amino acids: CASSLWAPEGETQYF.

The chain recombines TRBV10-3 with TRBJ2-7, with TRBD2 identical over 9 bases. Germline V gene lookup returns CDR1 ENHRY and CDR2 SYGVKD. The CDR3 spans 15 residues. Trimming cost V 4 bases and J 2 bases; bases outside gene matches: 6. Written as DNA, the CDR3 is TGTGCCATCAGTGGTTTAGCGGGAGCCCCCTACGAGCAGTACTTC. Its protein is CAISGLAGAPYEQYF.

The table lists this clone with a few counts. The CDR3 reads CASGLVRGTGNEQFF. The CDR3 DNA is TGTGCTAGTGGTTTGGTACGGGGGACAGGGAATGAGCAGTTCTTC. V usage is TRBV12-5 and J usage is TRBJ2-1; 9 positions agree with TRBD1. Germline V gene data show CDR1 as LGHNT and CDR2 as FRNRAP. This CDR3 has 15 amino acids. V trimming: 0 bases; J trimming: 7 bases; junction bases outside the gene matches: 4.

This clone was detected only a few times. The chain has TRBV27 and TRBJ1-2, with D possibly matching TRBD1 (5 bases). This CDR3 contains 14 residues. Germline CDR1 reads MNHEY; CDR2 reads SMNVEV (reference sequence). With 5 bases removed from V and 8 bases from J, the gap between germline ends came to 18 bases. CDR3 loop: CASSPDDSQWGYTF. CDR3 bases: TGTGCCAGCAGTCCCGACGACAGTCAATGGGGCTACACCTTC.

The chain recombines TRBV5-4 with TRBJ2-1; D perhaps matches TRBD2 (6 bases). V shed 6 bases and J shed 1 base, with 17 bases lying between them. Per the germline V gene, CDR1 is SGHNT and CDR2 is YYREEE (reference sequence). This CDR3 contains 16 residues. CDR3 loop: CASTAPGTQSYNEQFF. In DNA form, the CDR3 reads TGTGCCAGCACCGCGCCCGGGACTCAATCCTACAATGAGCAGTTCTTC.

The rearrangement joins TRBV6-6 to TRBJ2-7, with 8 nucleotides matching TRBD2. The CDR3 runs to 14 residues. The germline V gene has CDR1 MNHNY and CDR2 SVGAGI (reference sequence). Unmatched junction bases numbered 9, after V lost 10 bases and J lost 1 base. The CDR3: CATSSAGASYEQYF. As DNA, the CDR3 is TGTGCCACCTCCTCAGCGGGGGCTTCCTACGAGCAGTACTTC.

In its sample, this clone was seen a few times. The chain is built from TRBV9 and TRBJ2-5, with a weak D call TRBD1 (5 bases). The germline V gene encodes CDR1 SGDLS and CDR2 YYNGEE. The CDR3 spans 14 residues. V lost 2 bases, J lost 3 bases, and 11 bases lay in between. The CDR3 coding sequence is TGTGCCAGCAGCGTGACAGTAGCCGAAGAGACCCAGTACTTC. It yields the protein CASSVTVAEETQYF.

The chain links TRBV4-1 to TRBJ2-1; D is uncertain. Germline lookup yields CDR1 MGHRA and CDR2 YSYEKL. Trimming left V 0 bases short and J 6 bases short, with 6 bases between. There are 13 residues in the CDR3. The CDR3 loop reads CASSQDSINEQFF. CDR3 nucleotides: TGCGCCAGCAGCCAAGATAGTATCAATGAGCAGTTCTTC.

This chain joins TRBV9 and TRBJ1-5; D gene uncertain. Trimming removed 3 bases from V and 7 bases from J, with 17 bases in between. This CDR3 is built from 15 residues. The germline V gene has CDR1 SGDLS and CDR2 YYNGEE. CDR3 nucleotide sequence: TGTGCCAGCAGCGCCACCCCCACAGCTGAGCAGCCCCAGCATTTT. This sequence encodes CASSATPTAEQPQHF.

The chain combines TRBV7-6 with TRBJ2-1; D might be TRBD2 (5 bases). The germline V gene encodes CDR1 SGHVS and CDR2 FNYEAQ. CDR3 length: 14 residues. Trimming removed 1 base at V and 1 base at J, with 5 bases between. Here the CDR3 reads CASSLGGSYNEQFF. The CDR3 DNA reads TGTGCCAGCAGCTTAGGCGGGTCCTACAATGAGCAGTTCTTC.

The chain recombines TRBV5-1 with TRBJ1-3, with D tentatively TRBD1 (5 bases). This CDR3 contains 15 residues. The V end lost 4 bases, the J end lost 2 bases, and 13 bases lay between the germline ends. Germline CDR1 reads SGHRS; CDR2 reads YFSETQ. The CDR3 sequence is CASSAQGRAGNTIYF. As DNA, the CDR3 is TGCGCCAGCAGCGCCCAGGGAAGGGCTGGAAACACCATATATTTT.

This clone occurred a few times. The V gene is TRBV18, the J gene TRBJ1-5, with D possibly being TRBD1 (5 bases). The germline V and J ends were trimmed by 5 bases and 1 base, with 9 bases remaining between them. Germline V gene data show CDR1 as KGHSH and CDR2 as LQKENI. The CDR3 covers 14 residues. CDR3 bases: TGTGCCAGCTCAACGGACACAAGCAATCAGCCCCAGCATTTT. It yields the protein CASSTDTSNQPQHF.

This chain links TRBV27 with TRBJ2-5, with 7 bases fitting TRBD1. The CDR3 is 16 amino acids. Germline V gives CDR1 MNHEY, CDR2 SMNVEV (reference sequence). With V trimmed by 5 bases and J by 2 bases, 11 bases remained unmatched. The CDR3 here is CASSLRTGAAQETQYF. The DNA of the CDR3 is TGTGCCAGCAGTCTCCGGACAGGAGCAGCGCAAGAGACCCAGTACTTC.

The rearrangement joins TRBV10-3 to TRBJ2-1, with TRBD2 as a possible D gene (5 bases). Germline values: CDR1 ENHRY, CDR2 SYGVKD. The length of the CDR3 is 16 residues. V was pared by 11 bases and J by 4 bases, with 24 bases between. CDR3 region: CASGRERMSSYNEQFF. The CDR3 DNA sequence: TGTGCCTCAGGTAGGGAGCGGATGTCCTCATACAATGAGCAGTTCTTC.

This clone has more than one count but fewer than ten. This rearrangement joins TRBV5-1 to TRBJ2-7, with TRBD2 matching over 7 bases. CDR1 and CDR2 (germline): SGHRS, YFSETQ. V trimming: 4 bases; J trimming: 6 bases; junction bases outside the gene matches: 13. The CDR3 has 15 residues. The CDR3 loop reads CASSPGGGPLGEQYF. The DNA of the CDR3 is TGCGCCAGCAGCCCTGGCGGGGGACCCCTTGGCGAGCAGTACTTC.

This clone has more than one count but fewer than ten. This rearrangement joins TRBV19 to TRBJ2-1, with 7 bases that match TRBD2. The CDR3 consists of 12 residues. In germline, CDR1 is LNHDA, CDR2 SQIVND (reference sequence). The ends lost 5 bases at V and 10 bases at J; junction bases unmatched: 5. DNA for the CDR3: TGTGCCAGTAGTCTACTAGCGAAGGAGCAGTTCTTC. It codes for CASSLLAKEQFF.

The chain carries TRBV27 and TRBJ2-7; 9 positions match TRBD1. V dropped 3 bases and J dropped 7; count of bases not matched to a gene: 16. Germline CDR1 MNHEY, CDR2 SMNVEV (reference sequence). The CDR3 covers 17 residues. DNA for the CDR3: TGTGCCAGCAGTTTCTTTATGTTGGGACAGGGAAAACGTGAGCAGTACTTC. This codes for CASSFFMLGQGKREQYF.

The chain links TRBV19 to TRBJ2-1, with D perhaps matching TRBD1 (6 bases). V gave up 6 bases and J gave up 2 bases, with 23 bases separating them. The V gene's germline CDR1 is LNHDA and CDR2 SQIVND (reference sequence). CDR3 length: 18 residues. The CDR3 DNA sequence: TGTGCCAGTAGAGGACAGTCGGGTGAGCGAGGACCCTACAATGAGCAGTTCTTC. It translates to CASRGQSGERGPYNEQFF.

This rearrangement joins TRBV19 to TRBJ1-1; weak D call: TRBD1 (6 bases). Trimming pared 5 bases from V and 2 bases from J, leaving 12 bases between. Germline loops: CDR1 LNHDA, CDR2 SQIVND (reference sequence). The CDR3 runs 14 residues. The chain's CDR3 is CASSRTETNTEAFF. The CDR3 region has the DNA TGTGCCAGTAGTCGGACAGAAACTAACACTGAAGCTTTCTTT. Full variable domain (outside the CDR3, taken from reference TRBV19 and TRBJ1-1): DGGITQSPKYLFRKEGQNVTLSCEQNLNHDAMYWYRQDPGQGLRLIYYSQIVNDFQKGDIAEGYSVSREKKESFPLTVTSAQKNPTAFYLCASSRTETNTEAFFGQGTRLTVV.

Written as DNA, the CDR3 is TGTGCCAGCAGCTTAAGTGGGCCGCCTGGAGAAAAACTGTTTTTT. It is translated as CASSLSGPPGEKLFF. V gene TRBV7-3 combines with J gene TRBJ1-4; no clear D gene. From germline, CDR1 is SGHTA and CDR2 FQGTGA. The CDR3 has 15 residues. Trimming pared 1 base from V and 8 bases from J, leaving 14 bases between.

The J gene is TRBJ1-2, the V gene TRBV5-6; 10 positions match TRBD1. The CDR3 is made up of 18 amino acids. Germline trimming cut 4 bases from V and 5 bases from J; bases unmatched to any gene: 17. Germline V CDR1 and CDR2: SGHDT, YYEEEE. In nucleotides, the CDR3 is TGTGCCAGCAGCGGACCGGGACAGGGGCAAACTCGGGGATATGGCTACACCTTC. Amino acid sequence: CASSGPGQGQTRGYGYTF.